One and the same sample provided the 22 T cell receptor beta chains below, sequenced in a study of cytomegalovirus exposure and HLA in healthy donors. Researchers ran the PCR with 60 Vbeta and 13 Jbeta primers. Measured with immunoSEQ multiplex PCR; TCRdb has only the in-frame clones, and not every one. The repertoire holds about 110,000 clones, with roughly 71% as singletons. Material for sequencing was PBMCs. The receptors stem from a man aged 18 to 30 in good health and CMV-seropositive.

In this sample, this clone turned up a few times. The sample holds other DNA sequences that translate to the same CDR3. The V call is TRBV9, the J call TRBJ2-5; 7 bases line up with TRBD1. Germline assignment: CDR1 SGDLS and CDR2 YYNGEE. The CDR3 extends over 15 amino acids. Losses at the gene ends were 0 bases for V and 3 bases for J; bases not matched to a gene: 5. CDR3 DNA sequence: TGTGCCAGCAGCGTAGGACCTGACAGGGAAGAGACCCAGTACTTC. The encoded protein is CASSVGPDREETQYF.

The chain links TRBV2 to TRBJ2-2; perhaps TRBD2 as D (5 bases). With 4 bases removed from V and 2 bases from J, the gap between germline ends came to 14 bases. CDR1 SNHLY and CDR2 FYNNEI come from the germline V gene. The length of the CDR3 is 16 residues. The chain's CDR3 is CASSVLGRLNTGELFF. CDR3 DNA sequence: TGTGCCAGCAGTGTGCTGGGGAGATTAAACACCGGGGAGCTGTTTTTT.

The rearrangement links TRBV4-1 to TRBJ1-4; 7 nucleotides agree with TRBD1. After removal of 6 bases from V and 5 bases from J, the junction contained 6 bases not matched to a gene. Germline-derived CDR1 and CDR2 are MGHRA and YSYEKL. This CDR3 contains 14 residues. The CDR3 region is CASSKTGTNEKLFF. CDR3 DNA: TGCGCCAGCAGTAAGACAGGGACAAATGAAAAACTGTTTTTT.

About this clone: The sample contains more than one DNA sequence encoding this CDR3. The chain uses TRBV6-5 and TRBJ1-1; TRBD1 matches 9 bases. The CDR3 consists of 13 residues. With 5 bases clipped from V and 4 bases from J, the junction kept 2 bases outside the gene matches. Germline values: CDR1 MNHEY, CDR2 SVGAGI. Here the CDR3 reads CASSRQGGTEAFF. The CDR3, as DNA: TGTGCCAGCAGTCGACAGGGGGGCACTGAAGCTTTCTTT.

This clone has a handful of counts. This rearrangement joins TRBV28 to TRBJ2-3; 10 bases match TRBD1. CDR3 size: 15 residues. From germline, CDR1 is MDHEN and CDR2 SYDVKM. V gave up 3 bases and J gave up 3 bases; unmatched junction bases: 3. The CDR3 spells CASSLGQGITDTQYF. The CDR3 DNA sequence: TGTGCCAGCAGTTTGGGACAGGGGATTACAGATACGCAGTATTTT. Using reference TRBV28 and TRBJ2-3 for the parts outside the CDR3, the full variable domain is DVKVTQSSRYLVKRTGEKVFLECVQDMDHENMFWYRQDPGLGLRLIYFSYDVKMKEKGDIPEGYSVSREKKERFSLILESASTNQTSMYLCASSLGQGITDTQYFGPGTRLTVL.

The chain employs TRBV6-1 and TRBJ1-2, with a tentative D call TRBD1 (6 bases). Trimming removed 4 bases at V and 0 bases at J, with 6 bases between. CDR1 and CDR2 (germline): MNHNS, SASEGT. The CDR3 loop spans 13 amino acids. CDR3 amino acids: CASSGTANYGYTF. The CDR3 region has the DNA TGTGCCAGCAGTGGGACAGCTAACTATGGCTACACCTTC.

The chain employs TRBV14 and TRBJ1-2; a possible D gene is TRBD1 (6 bases). Deletions cut 3 bases from V and 6 bases from J, with 14 bases between. Germline CDR1 and CDR2: SGHDN and FVKESK. The CDR3 has 14 amino acids. The CDR3 DNA sequence: TGTGCCAGCAGCCAGAGCCACAGGGCGAATGGCTACACCTTC. Its protein product is CASSQSHRANGYTF.

The chain couples TRBV5-4 to TRBJ2-2; D is possibly TRBD1 (6 bases). CDR3 length equals 14 residues. The germline V gene encodes CDR1 SGHNT and CDR2 YYREEE (reference sequence). The ends were cut back, 5 bases at V and 4 bases at J, with 12 bases in the middle. CDR3 sequence: CASSLDRRTGELFF. The CDR3 DNA follows: TGTGCCAGCAGTCTCGACAGGCGCACCGGGGAGCTGTTTTTT.

This chain links TRBV7-9 with TRBJ2-1; 9 nucleotides align to TRBD2. This CDR3 has 14 amino acids. Trimming took 0 bases from V and 9 from J; bases not matched to a gene: 3. Germline lookup yields CDR1 SEHNR and CDR2 FQNEAQ (reference sequence). The CDR3 protein is CASSLAGLASEQFF. CDR3 coding DNA: TGTGCCAGCAGCTTAGCGGGACTAGCTAGTGAGCAGTTCTTC.

The chain uses TRBV29-1 and TRBJ2-7; perhaps TRBD1 as D (5 bases). V dropped 5 bases and J dropped 1 base, with 21 bases sitting between them. This CDR3 is built from 16 residues. Germline V gene sequence: CDR1 SQVTM, CDR2 ANQGSEA. CDR3 region: CSVTPRGAENSYEQYF. CDR3 in DNA: TGCAGCGTTACTCCCCGTGGGGCGGAAAATTCCTACGAGCAGTACTTC.

The table lists this clone with a few counts. The chain has TRBV5-4 and TRBJ2-2, with D maybe TRBD1 (6 bases). V gave up 1 base and J gave up 3 bases, with 10 bases separating them. The CDR3 has 15 amino acids. CDR1 and CDR2 (germline): SGHNT, YYREEE (reference sequence). The CDR3 sequence is CASSLYREHTGELFF. The CDR3 nucleotides are TGTGCCAGCAGCTTGTACAGGGAACACACCGGGGAGCTGTTTTTT.

This clone is categorized as medium-sized. The chain uses TRBV19 and TRBJ2-5; TRBD2 is a possible D gene (5 bases). The CDR3 length is 13 residues. V dropped 3 bases and J dropped 1 base, with 6 bases sitting between them. CDR1 LNHDA and CDR2 SQIVND come from the germline V gene (reference sequence). CDR3 amino acids: CASSMDFQETQYF. CDR3 nucleotides: TGTGCCAGTAGTATGGACTTCCAAGAGACCCAGTACTTC.

This clone was observed a handful of times. The chain carries TRBV7-2 and TRBJ2-7, with D perhaps matching TRBD1 (6 bases). With 4 bases removed from V and 5 bases from J, the gap between germline ends came to 12 bases. The CDR3 runs 13 residues. Germline CDR1 reads SGHTA; CDR2 reads FQGNSA. Written as DNA, the CDR3 is TGTGCCAGCAGCTCAGTACAGGGTAACGAGCAGTACTTC. Translating it yields CASSSVQGNEQYF.

The rearrangement uses TRBV10-3 and TRBJ1-5; 8 nucleotides agree with TRBD1. Trimming took 2 bases from V and 2 from J; bases not matched to a gene: 17. From germline, CDR1 is ENHRY and CDR2 SYGVKD. This CDR3 contains 20 residues. Here the CDR3 DNA reads TGTGCCATCAGTGAGATGATGACAGGGGCAAGCCGGAGGGGCAATCAGCCCCAGCATTTT. Protein product: CAISEMMTGASRRGNQPQHF.

The CDR3: CASSLVPSGPQETQYF. CDR3 nucleotide sequence: TGTGCCAGCAGCTTAGTTCCTAGCGGGCCTCAAGAGACCCAGTACTTC. The chain uses TRBV13 and TRBJ2-5, with 8 positions matching TRBD2. The junction had 6 bases not matched to a gene; V was cut back by 1 base and J by 2 bases. CDR3 length equals 16 residues. CDR1 PRHDT and CDR2 FYEKMQ come from the germline V gene (reference sequence).

The rearrangement joins TRBV28 to TRBJ2-1; 8 nucleotides match TRBD1. The junction had 7 bases not matched to a gene; V was cut back by 5 bases and J by 4 bases. This CDR3 is 15 amino acids long. CDR1 is MDHEN and CDR2 is SYDVKM in the germline V gene. CDR3 region: CASSPRGLLYNEQFF. The CDR3 nucleotides read TGTGCCAGCAGTCCCAGGGGGCTTCTATACAATGAGCAGTTCTTC.

The rearrangement joins TRBV6-6 to TRBJ2-6; D unclear. The CDR3 has 15 amino acids. Germline V CDR1 and CDR2: MNHNY, SVGAGI (reference sequence). Trimming shortened V by 3 bases and J by 0 bases, and 6 bases separated the two germline ends. The CDR3 coding sequence is TGTGCCAGCAGTTATAAAGCCTCTGGGGCCAACGTCCTGACTTTC. It translates to CASSYKASGANVLTF.

The chain combines TRBV4-1 with TRBJ2-5; no reliable D call. The ends were cut back, 4 bases at V and 3 bases at J, with 6 bases in the middle. The CDR3 contains 12 residues. Per germline, CDR1 MGHRA and CDR2 YSYEKL. As DNA, the CDR3 is TGCGCCAGCAGCCTTCCGGAAGAGACCCAGTACTTC. This translates into CASSLPEETQYF.

The CDR3, as DNA: TGTGCCAGCAGCGAGGGTTTGTTAGAGACCCAGTACTTC. This gives the protein CASSEGLLETQYF. The chain recombines TRBV5-6 with TRBJ2-5; TRBD2 might be the D (5 bases). There are 13 residues in the CDR3. Trimming took off 4 bases at V and 4 bases at J, with 11 bases between the two ends. The germline gives CDR1 SGHDT, CDR2 YYEEEE.

The chain employs TRBV6-6 and TRBJ1-2, with a possible D match to TRBD1 (6 bases). There are 15 residues in the CDR3. V lost 2 bases to trimming and J lost 4 bases, with 14 bases between them. Per the germline V gene, CDR1 is MNHNY and CDR2 is SVGAGI (reference sequence). The CDR3 bases are TGTGCCAGCAGTTACGGGCAGGGGAGCCCCTATGGCTACACCTTC. Translating it yields CASSYGQGSPYGYTF.

This clone has more than one count but fewer than ten. The chain uses TRBV5-5 and TRBJ2-3; 8 bases map to TRBD2. The CDR3 is made up of 15 amino acids. Germline V CDR1 and CDR2: SGHKS, YYEKEE (reference sequence). V lost 2 bases and J lost 6; bases outside the gene matches: 8. This CDR3 is CASSFTGGPSDTQYF. As DNA, the CDR3 is TGTGCCAGCAGCTTTACGGGGGGGCCATCCGATACGCAGTATTTT.

The rearrangement uses TRBV18 and TRBJ1-2, with TRBD1 as a possible D gene (6 bases). Trimming took 1 base from V and 5 from J, leaving 17 bases between them. The CDR3 has 16 residues. Germline V gene sequence: CDR1 KGHSH, CDR2 LQKENI. CDR3 protein: CASSPLEQGLRYGYTF. CDR3 DNA: TGTGCCAGCTCACCACTTGAACAGGGTCTACGGTATGGCTACACCTTC.